This TCR beta chain came from a study of OX40 agonist ivuxolimab in advanced cancers. Describing the broader study: The costimulatory receptor OX40 (CD134) was targeted by ivuxolimab, a fully human IgG2 agonistic monoclonal antibody. The purpose of peripheral TCRbeta sequencing was to test whether ivuxolimab changed TCR sequence diversity and led to clonal T-cell expansion. Prior anti-PD-1, anti-PD-L1 or anti-CTLA-4 therapy was permitted, and checkpoint inhibitors had been received by 40% to 50% of dose-escalation patients. Partial responses occurred in three dose-escalation patients: two with cutaneous melanoma and one with hepatocellular carcinoma. The paper covers the monotherapy dose-escalation part of the phase I ivuxolimab trial, which included N of about 51 patients. The dose-escalation cohort was over 70% male with a mean age of roughly 60 years, ranging from roughly 20 to 85. Intravenous ivuxolimab was administered to patients every 2 weeks at six dose levels: 0.01, 0.1, 0.3, 1.5, 3 and 10 mg/kg. Among the 52 dose-escalation patients, around 20 had hepatocellular carcinoma, 15 or so melanoma, 9 renal cell carcinoma and 9 head and neck cancer.

In the case of this clone: Its antigen is currently not known. No per-base quality is available; no much larger clone lies one base away.

Points the paper makes about the study in general: Low levels of normalized T-cell clonal expansion were also shown by some nonresponding patients. In the 0.1-3.0 mg/kg groups, partial responders had among the lowest normalized peripheral clonal expansion, particularly in CD8+ T cells. After ivuxolimab, expanded clones were on average more numerous among CD8+ T cells than among CD4+ T cells. The antigen specificity of the clonally expanded peripheral T cells was not determined. At doses of 0.1 to 3.0 mg/kg, clonal expansion of both CD4+ and CD8+ T cells in blood was seen between baseline and week 6.

For sequencing of the TCRbeta CDR3 region, genomic DNA was extracted from the sorted cells. TCRbeta CDR3 regions were sequenced using the immunoSEQ Assay. The table was pulled from immuneACCESS by TCRdb, which kept in-frame rearrangements only. Such tables lose some clones; where checked, under half of the loss comes from unresolved V genes, and the rest has no known cause. The sample includes about 35,000 clones, with 82% observed a single time. Around a quarter of the sample comes from the top ten. Patients with a history of autoimmune disease or receiving systemic immunosuppression were excluded from the trial. Peripheral blood for TCR sequencing was collected from all dose cohorts at baseline, on cycle 4 day 1, and on cycle 7 day 1. The samples were drawn from a first-in-human, open-label, multicenter phase I dose-escalation trial of ivuxolimab. Adults with locally advanced or metastatic melanoma, renal cell, hepatocellular, or head and neck squamous cell carcinoma were enrolled in the trial. CD4+ and CD8+ T cells were sorted separately from peripheral blood before TCR sequencing.

V is clipped by 4 bases and J by 4 bases, and the sequence between their germline boundaries is 15 bases long. From the cysteine up to the phenylalanine, the CDR3 has a length of 15 residues. The DNA shown is the 45-base CDR3, in frame from base 1. Via the germline V gene, CDR1 is MNHNS and CDR2 SASEGT. The source material was CD4+ or CD8+ T cells sorted from blood, sampled in a trial of the OX40 agonist ivuxolimab. This receptor chain uses TRBV6-1 and TRBJ2-3, with TRBD1 as a weak D call on 5 bases. The source of this sequence is an adult with an advanced solid tumor such as melanoma, head and neck, liver or kidney cancer. The CDR3 sequence is CASSVDTFPPDTQYF. The nucleotides are TGTGCCAGCAGTGTGGACACTTTTCCTCCAGATACGCAGTATTTT.